The following is a T cell receptor beta chain sequence with its context. Assay: immunoSEQ multiplex PCR; the TCRdb copy retains only in-frame clones and omits some. In the table there are about 75,000 clones, 95% to 98% of which are singletons. The source of the sample is a study of technical replicates of blood from a handful of donors. Germline CDR1 and CDR2: SGDLS and YYNGEE. The V and J ends lost 4 bases and 2 bases, in that order; junction bases with no gene match: 9. The CDR3 covers 17 residues. The chain links TRBV9 to TRBJ2-7; 13 bases are a match to TRBD2. Sequenced input: T cells isolated from PBMCs. The receptor comes from a human donor in good health. DNA of the CDR3: TGTGCCAGCAGCTCCGGGACTAGCGGGATAGAACCCTACGAGCAGTACTTC. It encodes CASSSGTSGIEPYEQYF.